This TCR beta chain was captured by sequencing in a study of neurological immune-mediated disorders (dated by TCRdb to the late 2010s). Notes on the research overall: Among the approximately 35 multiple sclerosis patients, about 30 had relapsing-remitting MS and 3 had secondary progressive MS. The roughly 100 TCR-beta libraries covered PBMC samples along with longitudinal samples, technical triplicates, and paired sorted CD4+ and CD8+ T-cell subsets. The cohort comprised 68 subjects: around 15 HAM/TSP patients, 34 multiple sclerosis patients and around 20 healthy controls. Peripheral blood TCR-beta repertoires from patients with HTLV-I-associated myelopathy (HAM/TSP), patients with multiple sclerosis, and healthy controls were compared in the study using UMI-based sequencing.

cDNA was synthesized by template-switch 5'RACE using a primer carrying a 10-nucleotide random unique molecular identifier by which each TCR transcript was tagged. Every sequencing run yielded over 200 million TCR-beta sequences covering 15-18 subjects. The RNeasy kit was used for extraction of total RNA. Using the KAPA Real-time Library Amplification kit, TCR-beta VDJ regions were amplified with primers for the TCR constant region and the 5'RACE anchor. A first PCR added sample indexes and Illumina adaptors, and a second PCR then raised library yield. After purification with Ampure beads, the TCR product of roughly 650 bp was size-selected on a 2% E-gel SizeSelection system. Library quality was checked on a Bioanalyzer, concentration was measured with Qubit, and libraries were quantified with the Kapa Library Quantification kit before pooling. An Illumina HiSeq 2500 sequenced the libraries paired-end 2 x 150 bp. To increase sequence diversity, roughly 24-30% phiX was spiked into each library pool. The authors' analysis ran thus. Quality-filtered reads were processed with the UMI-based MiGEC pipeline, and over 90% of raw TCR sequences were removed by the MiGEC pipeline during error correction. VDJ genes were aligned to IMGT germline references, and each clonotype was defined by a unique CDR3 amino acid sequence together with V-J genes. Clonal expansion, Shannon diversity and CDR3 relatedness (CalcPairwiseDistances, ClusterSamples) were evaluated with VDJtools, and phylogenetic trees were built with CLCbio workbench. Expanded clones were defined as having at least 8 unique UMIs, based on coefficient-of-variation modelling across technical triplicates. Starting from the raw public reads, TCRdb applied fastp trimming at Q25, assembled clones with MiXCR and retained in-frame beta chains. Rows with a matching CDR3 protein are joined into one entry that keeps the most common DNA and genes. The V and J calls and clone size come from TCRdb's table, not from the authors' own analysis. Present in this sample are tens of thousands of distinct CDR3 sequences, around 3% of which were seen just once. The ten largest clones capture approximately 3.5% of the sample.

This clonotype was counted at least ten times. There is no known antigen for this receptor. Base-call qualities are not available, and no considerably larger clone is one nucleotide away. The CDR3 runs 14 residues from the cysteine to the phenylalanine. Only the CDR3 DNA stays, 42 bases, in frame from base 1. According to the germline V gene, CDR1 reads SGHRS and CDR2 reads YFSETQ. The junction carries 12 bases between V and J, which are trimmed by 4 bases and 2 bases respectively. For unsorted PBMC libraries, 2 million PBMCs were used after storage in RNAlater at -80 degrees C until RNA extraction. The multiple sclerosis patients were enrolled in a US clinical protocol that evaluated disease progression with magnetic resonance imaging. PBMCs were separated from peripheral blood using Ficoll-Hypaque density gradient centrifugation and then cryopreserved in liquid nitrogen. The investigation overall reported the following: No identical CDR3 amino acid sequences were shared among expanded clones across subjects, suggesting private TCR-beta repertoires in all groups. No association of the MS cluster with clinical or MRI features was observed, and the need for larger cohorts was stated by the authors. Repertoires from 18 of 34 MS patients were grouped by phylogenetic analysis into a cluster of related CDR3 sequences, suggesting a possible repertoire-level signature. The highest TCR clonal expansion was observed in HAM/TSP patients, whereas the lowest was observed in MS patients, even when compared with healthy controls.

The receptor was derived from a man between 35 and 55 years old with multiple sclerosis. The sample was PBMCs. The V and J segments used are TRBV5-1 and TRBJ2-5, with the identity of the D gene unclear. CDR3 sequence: CASSPPGPQETQYF. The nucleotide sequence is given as TGCGCCAGCAGCCCCCCGGGTCCACAAGAGACCCAGTACTTC.